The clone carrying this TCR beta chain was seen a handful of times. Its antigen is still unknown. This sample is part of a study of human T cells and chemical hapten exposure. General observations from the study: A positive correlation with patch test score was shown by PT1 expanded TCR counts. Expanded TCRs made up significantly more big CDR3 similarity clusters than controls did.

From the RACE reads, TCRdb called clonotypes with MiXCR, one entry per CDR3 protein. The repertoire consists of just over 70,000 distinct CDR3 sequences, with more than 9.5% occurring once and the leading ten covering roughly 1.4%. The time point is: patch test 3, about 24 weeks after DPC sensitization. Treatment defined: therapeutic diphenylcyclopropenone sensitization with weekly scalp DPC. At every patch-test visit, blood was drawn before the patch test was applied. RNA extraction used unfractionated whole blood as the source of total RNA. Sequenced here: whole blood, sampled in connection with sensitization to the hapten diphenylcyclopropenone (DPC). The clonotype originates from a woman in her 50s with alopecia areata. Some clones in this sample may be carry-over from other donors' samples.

DNA for the CDR3: TGTGCCAGCAGCCCCCCGGGACAGGGCATCTACGAGCAGTACTTC. The encoded protein is CASSPPGQGIYEQYF. The chain couples TRBV5-4 to TRBJ2-7, with 9 bases that match TRBD1. V lost 4 bases and J lost 3; bases outside the gene matches: 8. The CDR3 length is 15 residues. Germline V CDR1 and CDR2: SGHNT, YYREEE (reference sequence). The variable domain in full, completed from reference TRBV5-4 and TRBJ2-7, reads ETGVTQSPTHLIKTRGQQVTLRCSSQSGHNTVSWYQQALGQGPQFIFQYYREEENGRGNFPPRFSGLQFPNYSSELNVNALELDDSALYLCASSPPGQGIYEQYFGPGTRLTVT.